This entry describes one T cell receptor (beta chain). This CDR3 region has 14 residues. CDR1 is SGDLS and CDR2 is YYNGEE in the germline V gene. The ends lost 5 bases at V and 8 bases at J; junction bases unmatched: 9. This record comes from a study of human T cells and chemical hapten exposure. Time point defined: patch test 3, about 24 weeks after DPC sensitization. Regarding treatment: therapeutic diphenylcyclopropenone sensitization with weekly scalp DPC. MiXCR, applied by TCRdb to the RACE reads, yields one record per CDR3 protein. The sample yields about 160,000 distinct CDR3 sequences, about 30% seen once.

The receptor's source is a woman aged 18-29 years with alopecia areata. Some clones in this sample may be carry-over from other donors' samples. This sample comprised whole blood, obtained in connection with sensitization to the hapten diphenylcyclopropenone (DPC). This chain links TRBV9 with TRBJ1-2, with 10 bases fitting TRBD1. DNA for the CDR3: TGTGCCAGCAGAACGGGACAGGGGAAAAGGGGCTACACCTTC. Its protein is CASRTGQGKRGYTF.